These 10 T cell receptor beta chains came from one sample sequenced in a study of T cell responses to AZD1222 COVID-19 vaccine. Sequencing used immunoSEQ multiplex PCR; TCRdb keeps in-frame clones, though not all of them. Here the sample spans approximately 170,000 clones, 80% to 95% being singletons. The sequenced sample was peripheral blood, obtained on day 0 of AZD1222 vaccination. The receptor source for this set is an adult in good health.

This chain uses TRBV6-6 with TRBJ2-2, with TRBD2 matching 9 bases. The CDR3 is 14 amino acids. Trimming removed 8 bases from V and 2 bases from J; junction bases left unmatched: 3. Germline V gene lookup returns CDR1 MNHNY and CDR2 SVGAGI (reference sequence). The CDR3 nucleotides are TGTGCCAGCGGACTAGCGATTAACACCGGGGAGCTGTTTTTT. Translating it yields CASGLAINTGELFF.

The CDR3 is CASSPQEAGELFF. Written as DNA, the CDR3 is TGTGCCAGCAGCCCTCAAGAGGCCGGGGAGCTGTTTTTT. V is TRBV11-1 and J is TRBJ2-2, with no clear D. CDR1 is SGHAT and CDR2 is FQDESV in the germline V gene (reference sequence). V dropped 5 bases and J dropped 6 bases, with 10 bases sitting between them. This CDR3 spans 13 amino acids.

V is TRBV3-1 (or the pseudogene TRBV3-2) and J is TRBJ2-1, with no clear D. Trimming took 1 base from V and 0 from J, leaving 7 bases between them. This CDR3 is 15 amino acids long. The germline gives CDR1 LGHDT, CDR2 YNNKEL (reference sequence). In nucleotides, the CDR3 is TGTGCCAGCAGCCAAGCCGGTGGCTCCTACAATGAGCAGTTCTTC. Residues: CASSQAGGSYNEQFF.

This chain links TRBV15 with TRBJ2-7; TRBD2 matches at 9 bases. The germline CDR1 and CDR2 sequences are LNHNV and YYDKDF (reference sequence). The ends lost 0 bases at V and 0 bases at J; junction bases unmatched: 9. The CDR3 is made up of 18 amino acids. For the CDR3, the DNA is TGTGCCACCAGCAGAGAGGCTAGCGGGGCCTCAAGCTCCTACGAGCAGTACTTC. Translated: CATSREASGASSSYEQYF. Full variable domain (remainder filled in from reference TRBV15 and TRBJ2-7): DAMVIQNPRYQVTQFGKPVTLSCSQTLNHNVMYWYQQKSSQAPKLLFHYYDKDFNNEADTPDNFQSRRPNTSFCFLDIRSPGLGDTAMYLCATSREASGASSSYEQYFGPGTRLTVT.

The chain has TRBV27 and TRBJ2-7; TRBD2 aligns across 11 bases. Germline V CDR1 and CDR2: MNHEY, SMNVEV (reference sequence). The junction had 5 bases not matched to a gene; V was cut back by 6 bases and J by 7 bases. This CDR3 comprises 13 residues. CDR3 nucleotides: TGTGCCAGCAGGATAGCGGGAGGGCGGGAGCAGTACTTC. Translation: CASRIAGGREQYF.

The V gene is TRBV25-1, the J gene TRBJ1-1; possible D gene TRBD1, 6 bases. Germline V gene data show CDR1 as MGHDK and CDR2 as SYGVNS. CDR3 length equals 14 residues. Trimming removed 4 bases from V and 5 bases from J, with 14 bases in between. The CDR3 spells CASSAGTQGTEAFF. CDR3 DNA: TGTGCCAGCAGTGCCGGGACGCAGGGGACTGAAGCTTTCTTT.

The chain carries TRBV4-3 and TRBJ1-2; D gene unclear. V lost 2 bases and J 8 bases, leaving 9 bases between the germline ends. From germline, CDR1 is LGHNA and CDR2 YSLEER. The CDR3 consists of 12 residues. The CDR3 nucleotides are TGCGCCAGCAGCCAATACGGTGGCGGCTACACCTTC. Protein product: CASSQYGGGYTF.

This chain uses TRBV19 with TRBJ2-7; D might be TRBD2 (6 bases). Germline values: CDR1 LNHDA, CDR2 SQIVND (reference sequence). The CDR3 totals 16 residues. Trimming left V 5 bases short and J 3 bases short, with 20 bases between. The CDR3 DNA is TGTGCCAGTAGTCATTCTAACAGCGGGTCTTACTACGAGCAGTACTTC. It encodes CASSHSNSGSYYEQYF.

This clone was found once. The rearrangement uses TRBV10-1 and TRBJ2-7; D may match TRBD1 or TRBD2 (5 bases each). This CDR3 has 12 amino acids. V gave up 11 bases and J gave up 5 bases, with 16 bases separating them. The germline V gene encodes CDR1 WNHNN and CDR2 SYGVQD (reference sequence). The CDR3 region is CAPFRGRDEQYF. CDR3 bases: TGCGCCCCCTTCCGGGGCAGGGACGAGCAGTACTTC.

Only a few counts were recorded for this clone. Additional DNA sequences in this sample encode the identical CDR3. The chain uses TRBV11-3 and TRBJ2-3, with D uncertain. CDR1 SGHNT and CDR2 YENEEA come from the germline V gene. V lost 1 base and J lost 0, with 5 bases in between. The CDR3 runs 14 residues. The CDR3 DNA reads TGTGCCAGCAGCTTAGGGGGTAGCACAGATACGCAGTATTTT. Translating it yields CASSLGGSTDTQYF.